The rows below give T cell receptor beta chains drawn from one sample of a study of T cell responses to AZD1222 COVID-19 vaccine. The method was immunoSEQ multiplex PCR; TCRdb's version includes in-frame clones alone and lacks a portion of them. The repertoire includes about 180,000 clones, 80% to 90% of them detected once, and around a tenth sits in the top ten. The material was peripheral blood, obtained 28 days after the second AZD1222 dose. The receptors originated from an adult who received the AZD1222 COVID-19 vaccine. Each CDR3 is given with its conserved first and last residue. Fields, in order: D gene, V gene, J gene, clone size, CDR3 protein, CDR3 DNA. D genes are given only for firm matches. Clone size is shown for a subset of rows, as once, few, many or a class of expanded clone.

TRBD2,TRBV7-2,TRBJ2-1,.,CASSSRTSGGADEQFF,TGTGCCAGCAGCTCTCGGACTAGCGGGGGGGCCGATGAGCAGTTCTTC
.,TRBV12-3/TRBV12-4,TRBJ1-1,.,CASSFDGTTRTFF,TGTGCCAGCAGTTTCGACGGGACAACGAGGACTTTCTTT
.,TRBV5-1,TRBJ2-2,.,CASSLKVETGELFF,TGCGCCAGCAGCTTGAAGGTGGAGACCGGGGAGCTGTTTTTT
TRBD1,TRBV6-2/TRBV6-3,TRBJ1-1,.,CASSYGRQGRNRVNTEAFF,TGTGCCAGCAGTTACGGCCGACAGGGGCGGAATAGGGTGAACACTGAAGCTTTCTTT
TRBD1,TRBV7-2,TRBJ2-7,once,CASSPRTGGYEQYF,TGTGCCAGCAGCCCGCGGACAGGGGGCTACGAGCAGTACTTC
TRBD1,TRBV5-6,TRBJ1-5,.,CASSLLGQGHQPQHF,TGTGCCAGCAGCTTGCTAGGACAGGGACATCAGCCCCAGCATTTT
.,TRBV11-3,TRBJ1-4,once,CASSLVRQDGREKLFF,TGTGCCAGCAGCTTAGTACGACAGGATGGGAGAGAAAAACTGTTTTTT
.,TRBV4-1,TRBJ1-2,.,CASSQDTTKANYGYTF,TGCGCCAGCAGCCAAGATACTACAAAAGCTAACTATGGCTACACCTTC
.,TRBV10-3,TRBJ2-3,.,CAISQEGHTQYF,TGTGCCATCAGCCAAGAGGGGCATACGCAGTATTTT
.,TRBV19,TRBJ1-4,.,CASMQGTVTNEKLFF,TGTGCCAGTATGCAAGGGACGGTAACTAATGAAAAACTGTTTTTT
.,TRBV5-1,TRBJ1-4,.,CASSQTQTSATNEKLFF,TGCGCCAGCAGCCAGACACAAACCTCTGCAACTAATGAAAAACTGTTTTTT
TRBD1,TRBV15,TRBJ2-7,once,CATRRTGEGSYEQYF,TGTGCCACCAGGCGGACAGGGGAGGGATCCTACGAGCAGTACTTC
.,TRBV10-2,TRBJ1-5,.,CASRDGDQPQHF,TGCGCCAGCAGGGACGGCGATCAGCCCCAGCATTTT
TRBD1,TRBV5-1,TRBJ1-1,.,CASSSLTQGAMNTEAFF,TGCGCCAGCAGTTCACTAACCCAGGGGGCCATGAACACTGAAGCTTTCTTT
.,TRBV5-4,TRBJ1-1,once,CASSLGAGGQGTEAFF,TGTGCCAGCAGCTTGGGGGCCGGGGGGCAAGGGACTGAAGCTTTCTTT
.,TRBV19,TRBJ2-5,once,CASSILLRDGQETQYF,TGTGCCAGTAGTATCCTCTTACGGGACGGCCAAGAGACCCAGTACTTC
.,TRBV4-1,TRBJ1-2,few,CASSQPGGPGYTF,TGCGCCAGCAGCCAGCCCGGGGGTCCGGGCTACACCTTC
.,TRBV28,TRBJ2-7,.,CASSFSVGEQYF,TGTGCCAGCAGTTTTAGCGTAGGCGAGCAGTACTTC
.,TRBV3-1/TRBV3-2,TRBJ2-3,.,CASSPQSAATDTQYF,TGTGCCAGCAGCCCCCAGTCTGCAGCCACAGATACGCAGTATTTT
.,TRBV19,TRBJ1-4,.,CASSRSHGHEKLFF,TGTGCCAGTAGTAGGTCCCACGGCCATGAAAAACTGTTTTTT
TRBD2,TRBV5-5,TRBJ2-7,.,CASSLRTSGGYEQYF,TGTGCCAGCAGCTTAAGGACTAGCGGGGGCTACGAGCAGTACTTC
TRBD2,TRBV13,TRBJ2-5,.,CASSWTSGQETQYF,TGTGCCAGCAGTTGGACTAGCGGCCAAGAGACCCAGTACTTC
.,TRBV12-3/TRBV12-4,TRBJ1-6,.,CASMPRLGSPLHF,TGTGCCAGCATGCCCAGACTTGGATCACCCCTCCACTTT
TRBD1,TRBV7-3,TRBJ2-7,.,CASSPGTGGFNEQYF,TGTGCCAGCAGCCCCGGGACAGGGGGCTTTAACGAGCAGTACTTC
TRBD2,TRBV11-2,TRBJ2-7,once,CASSRGLAGDEQYF,TGTGCCAGCAGCCGAGGACTAGCGGGGGACGAGCAGTACTTC
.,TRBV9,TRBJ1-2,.,CASSLEERYGYTF,TGTGCCAGCAGCCTAGAAGAGAGGTATGGCTACACCTTC
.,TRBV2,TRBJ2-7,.,CASSEVGNYEQYF,TGTGCCAGCAGTGAGGTGGGGAACTACGAGCAGTACTTC
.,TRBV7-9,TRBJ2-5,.,CASSRQRETQYF,TGTGCCAGCAGCCGACAGAGGGAGACCCAGTACTTC
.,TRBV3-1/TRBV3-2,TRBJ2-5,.,CASSPLGSGKQETQYF,TGTGCCAGCAGCCCCTTAGGGTCGGGGAAGCAAGAGACCCAGTACTTC
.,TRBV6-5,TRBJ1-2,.,CASTSHHGGNYGYTF,TGTGCCAGCACCTCCCATCATGGGGGAAACTATGGCTACACCTTC
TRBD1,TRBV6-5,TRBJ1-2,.,CASSSAPGQGAYGYTF,TGTGCCAGCAGTTCCGCTCCGGGACAGGGGGCTTACGGCTACACCTTC
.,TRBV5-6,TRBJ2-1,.,CASSLDYFNEQFF,TGTGCCAGCAGCTTGGACTATTTCAATGAGCAGTTCTTC
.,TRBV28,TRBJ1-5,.,CASSSQGGNQPQHF,TGTGCCAGCAGTTCACAGGGAGGCAATCAGCCCCAGCATTTT
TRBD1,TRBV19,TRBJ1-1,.,CASRGQAEAFF,TGTGCCAGTAGAGGACAGGCTGAAGCTTTCTTT
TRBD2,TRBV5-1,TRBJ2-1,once,CASSLTLAGVTNEQFF,TGCGCCAGCAGCTTGACACTAGCGGGGGTTACCAATGAGCAGTTCTTC
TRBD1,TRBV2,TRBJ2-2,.,CASGRDRGQTGELFF,TGTGCCAGCGGACGGGACAGGGGGCAAACCGGGGAGCTGTTTTTT
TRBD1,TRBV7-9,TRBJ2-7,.,CASSRGQDRYEQYF,TGTGCCAGCAGCCGCGGACAGGATAGATACGAGCAGTACTTC
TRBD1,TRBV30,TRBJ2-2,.,CAWTGTGEVPTGELFF,TGTGCCTGGACCGGGACAGGGGAAGTCCCCACCGGGGAGCTGTTTTTT
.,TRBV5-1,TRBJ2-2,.,CASSLALNTGELFF,TGCGCCAGCAGCTTAGCTCTGAACACCGGGGAGCTGTTTTTT
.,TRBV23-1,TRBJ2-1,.,CASSQQGQPTYNEQFF,TGCGCCAGCAGTCAACAGGGACAACCTACCTACAATGAGCAGTTCTTC
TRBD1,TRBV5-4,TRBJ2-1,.,CASSLAQGAANEQFF,TGTGCCAGCAGCTTGGCTCAGGGGGCCGCCAATGAGCAGTTCTTC
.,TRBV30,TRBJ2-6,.,CAWEVHSGANVLTF,TGTGCCTGGGAAGTCCACTCTGGGGCCAACGTCCTGACTTTC
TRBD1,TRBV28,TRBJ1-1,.,CASTETGLNTEAFF,TGTGCCAGCACCGAGACAGGGTTGAACACTGAAGCTTTCTTT
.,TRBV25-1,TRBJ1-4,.,CASSDAGRVYEKLFF,TGTGCCAGCAGTGACGCCGGAAGGGTGTATGAAAAACTGTTTTTT
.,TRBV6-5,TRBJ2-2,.,CASKRGLNTGELFF,TGTGCCAGCAAGCGAGGGTTGAACACCGGGGAGCTGTTTTTT
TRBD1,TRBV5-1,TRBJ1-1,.,CASSVEGQGNTEAFF,TGCGCCAGCAGCGTGGAGGGACAGGGGAACACTGAAGCTTTCTTT
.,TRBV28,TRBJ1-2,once,CASSVGDSYGYTF,TGTGCCAGCAGTGTTGGGGATTCTTATGGCTACACCTTC
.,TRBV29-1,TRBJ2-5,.,CSVVGGLQETQYF,TGCAGCGTTGTTGGGGGGCTACAAGAGACCCAGTACTTC